This T cell receptor beta chain was identified during a study of CD8+ T cells in alopecia areata (dated 2018 in TCRdb). Looking at the study overall: Treated patients were enrolled in an open-label pilot trial of oral tofacitinib, 5 to 10 mg twice daily, for moderate-to-severe alopecia areata. Scalp clonality was compared among normal scalp (n=4), patchy alopecia areata scalp (n=8), and alopecia totalis/universalis scalp (n=8). In humans, TCRbeta sequencing was performed on scalp tissue and on sorted CD4+ and CD8+ peripheral blood T cells from healthy controls and from patients with patchy or totalis/universalis alopecia areata. Patients stayed on tofacitinib for 6 to 18 months and then had 6 months of follow-up off drug so that delayed response and recurrence could be assessed. In both human patients and the C3H/HeJ mouse model, the study applied high-throughput TCRbeta sequencing to look at T cell clonal expansion in alopecia areata. Patients on tofacitinib were biopsied at baseline and after 4 and 24 weeks of treatment, and several of the patients also had a later scalp biopsy. TCRbeta CDR3 regions were amplified by immunoSEQ multiplex PCR using 35 Vbeta forward and 13 Jbeta reverse primers. RNA came from the PAXgene miRNA kit for fixed scalp, the miRNeasy kit for PBMCs, and the RNeasy kit for mouse skin. In treated patients, disease severity was measured using the SALT score, which gives the percentage of scalp surface area affected. The paper's findings and limits, for the study overall: TCR sequences shared between patients were less clear than in mice, possibly partly because of HLA diversity in the patient population. Higher clonality and more expanded CD8+ clones were observed in lesional scalp than in normal scalp, particularly in alopecia totalis/universalis, a finding suggestive of antigenic drive. Tofacitinib significantly decreased scalp clonality and the number of expanded CD8+ clones among the top 100 scalp clones. Scalp TCR repertoire analysis is complicated because resident alphabeta T cells in normal human skin are also sequenced, whereas mouse skin is dominated by gammadelta T cells. Because the treated cohort was small and included a single nonresponder, larger studies are needed to assess links between baseline CD8+ expansion and response. Many expanded lesional clones were found to persist in scalp and blood during tofacitinib treatment, and relapse after treatment cessation may be partly explained by this persistence.

Comments on this clone: Its antigen remains undetermined. Nothing much larger sits one base from this clone, and base qualities are not available.

The receptor library was made with the immunoSEQ multiplex PCR assay. To provide template for TCR sequencing, every sample had RNA extracted and reverse transcribed into cDNA. SuperScript III was used for first-strand cDNA synthesis, primed with a 2:1 mix of oligo-dT and random hexamers. A synthetic immune receptor repertoire was used to measure amplification bias, and any remaining bias was corrected computationally. The original methods were these. Raw reads were preprocessed to remove errors, and CDR3 was defined according to IMGT conventions as the region from the conserved cysteine to phenylalanine. Clonality was calculated as 1 minus Shannon entropy normalized by log2 of the number of productive unique TCRs. Whether each scalp clone was CD4 or CD8 was inferred by checking scalp TCRbeta sequences against the CD4 and CD8 repertoires from sorted blood. As stored in TCRdb, this immuneACCESS dataset retains in-frame rearrangements with V and J assigned. A fraction of the clones does not appear; measured against another copy, unresolved V genes explain less than half of the discrepancy, and the remainder lacks a known reason. V and J calls and clone size come straight from that table; D and trimming were deduced from the DNA. In this sample the table shows roughly 250,000 clones, 45% to 70% of which occur a single time. Around 0.84% of the sample is held by the ten biggest clonotypes.

Measured from the cysteine to the phenylalanine, the CDR3 is 17 residues long. Only CDR3 DNA remains: 51 bases, in frame from the first base. Ends trimmed: V by 5 bases, J by 1 base; bases unmatched to a gene: 11. Based on the germline V gene, the CDR1 and CDR2 sequences are ENHRY and SYGVKD. The intended sense of this specimen's treatment or condition label: oral pan-JAK inhibitor, 5-10 mg twice daily. From alopecia areata patients, peripheral blood was collected along with lesional scalp punch biopsies. PBMCs were isolated by density centrifugation and stained for CD3, CD4 and CD8, after which CD4+ and CD8+ T cells were sorted on a FACSAria.

This receptor was identified in a human donor with alopecia areata. Sequences were derived from CD4+ T cells sorted from blood, sampled around week 54, from a patient treated with tofacitinib. In this chain, TRBV10-3 is recombined with TRBJ2-4; 7 bases in the middle match TRBD1. The nucleotides are TGTGCCATCAGTCCTGAGACAGGGCGAGGGGCCAAAAACATTCAGTACTTC. It specifies CAISPETGRGAKNIQYF.